Following are 21 T cell receptor beta chains from one sample sequenced in a study of beta chain features in type 1 diabetes. The antigens of these receptors remain unknown. Findings and limits, study-wide: Type 1 diabetes patients had moderately but significantly shorter TCRB CDR3s in all four CD4+ subsets.

Every isolated RNA sample was fully reverse transcribed, so sequencing captured expressed TCRB transcripts. Some clones are missing from TCRdb's copy, which holds only in-frame ones; the method was immunoSEQ multiplex PCR. The sample lists 600,000 to 700,000 clones; over 10% were seen once. Sequences were obtained from naive CD4+ T cells from blood. The receptor source for this set is a man aged 30 to 39 with type 1 diabetes.

This clone was seen more than once but under ten times. The chain recombines TRBV30 with TRBJ1-5, with D uncertain. The CDR3 spans 14 residues. CDR1 and CDR2 from the germline V gene are GTSNPN and SVGIG (reference sequence). Trimming left V 0 bases short and J 0 bases short, with 6 bases between. The CDR3 sequence: CAWSVQVSNQPQHF. The CDR3 DNA reads as TGTGCCTGGAGTGTACAAGTTAGCAATCAGCCCCAGCATTTT.

This clone was seen a handful of times. The V and J genes are TRBV7-2 and TRBJ2-3; 13 nucleotides align to TRBD2. The CDR3 length is 17 residues. V dropped 1 base and J dropped 6; count of bases not matched to a gene: 7. The germline gives CDR1 SGHTA, CDR2 FQGNSA. The DNA of the CDR3 is TGTGCCAGCAGCTTAGGGGTCCCGGGACTAGCGGGGGATACGCAGTATTTT. Its protein is CASSLGVPGLAGDTQYF.

This clone was seen a handful of times. The same CDR3 arises from other DNA sequences in this sample as well. This rearrangement joins TRBV5-1 to TRBJ1-6; the D is unclear. The germline gives CDR1 SGHRS, CDR2 YFSETQ. Trimming cost V 0 bases and J 5 bases, with 6 bases left between them. The CDR3 loop spans 14 amino acids. The CDR3, as DNA: TGCGCCAGCAGCTTGGGACAAGATAATTCACCCCTCCACTTT. Translated, it gives CASSLGQDNSPLHF.

The J gene is TRBJ1-2, the V gene TRBV19; tentative D call: TRBD1 (6 bases). Germline values: CDR1 LNHDA, CDR2 SQIVND (reference sequence). The ends were cut back, 5 bases at V and 13 bases at J, with 17 bases in the middle. This CDR3 contains 12 residues. CDR3 loop: CASSLNRVLRTF. DNA of the CDR3: TGTGCCAGTAGTCTCAACAGGGTTTTACGCACCTTC.

In its sample, this clone was seen a few times. The chain links TRBV29-1 to TRBJ2-4; D unclear. V lost 0 bases and J 6 bases, leaving 9 bases between the germline ends. The CDR3 has 13 residues. The germline gives CDR1 SQVTM, CDR2 ANQGSEA. The CDR3 protein is CSVEESNGNIQYF. The CDR3 DNA follows: TGCAGCGTTGAAGAAAGTAACGGAAACATTCAGTACTTC.

This clone was found a few times. CDR3 sequence (DNA): TGTGCCAGCAGCCAAGCCAGTCAGGGGGCTGGGGCCAACGTCCTGACTTTC. Protein: CASSQASQGAGANVLTF. The J gene is TRBJ2-6, the V gene TRBV4-2; 7 nucleotides match TRBD1. The length of the CDR3 is 17 residues. CDR1 and CDR2 from the germline V gene are LGHNA and YNFKEQ. The junction had 5 bases not matched to a gene; V was cut back by 1 base and J by 2 bases.

This clone showed up just once. V and J are TRBV27 and TRBJ1-2, with TRBD1 as a possible D gene (5 bases). CDR3 size: 13 residues. V dropped 5 bases and J dropped 8 bases, with 15 bases sitting between them. Looked up from germline, CDR1 is MNHEY and CDR2 is SMNVEV (reference sequence). The CDR3 DNA is TGTGCCAGCAGTATGAACAGGATTGGGGGCTACACCTTC. This encodes CASSMNRIGGYTF.

V usage is TRBV9 and J usage is TRBJ1-3, with D perhaps matching TRBD1 (6 bases). CDR1 SGDLS and CDR2 YYNGEE come from the germline V gene. The CDR3 length is 15 residues. Trimming removed 5 bases at V and 3 bases at J, with 15 bases between. CDR3 sequence reads: CASSLQGMSGNTIYF. The DNA of the CDR3 is TGTGCCAGCAGTCTCCAGGGGATGAGTGGAAACACCATATATTTT. The whole variable domain, filled in from reference TRBV9 and TRBJ1-3, reads DSGVTQTPKHLITATGQRVTLRCSPRSGDLSVYWYQQSLDQGLQFLIQYYNGEERAKGNILERFSAQQFPDLHSELNLSSLELGDSALYFCASSLQGMSGNTIYFGEGSWLTVV.

The J gene is TRBJ1-2, the V gene TRBV9; D remains ambiguous. CDR3 size: 13 residues. V was cut by 6 bases and J by 3 bases, with 12 bases left in between. Germline CDR1 is SGDLS and CDR2 is YYNGEE. Here the CDR3 DNA reads TGTGCCAGCACTTCGGCCGGGGACTATGGCTACACCTTC. Its protein is CASTSAGDYGYTF. Filled out from reference TRBV9 and TRBJ1-2, the complete variable domain reads DSGVTQTPKHLITATGQRVTLRCSPRSGDLSVYWYQQSLDQGLQFLIQYYNGEERAKGNILERFSAQQFPDLHSELNLSSLELGDSALYFCASTSAGDYGYTFGSGTRLTVV.

V gene TRBV29-1 combines with J gene TRBJ1-4; the D is unclear. CDR3 length: 13 residues. CDR1 is SQVTM, CDR2 ANQGSEA, per germline. The V end was cut by 6 bases, the J end by 6 bases, with 14 bases between. The CDR3 loop is CSVQGWGDEKLFF. For the CDR3, the DNA is TGCAGCGTCCAAGGGTGGGGAGATGAAAAACTGTTTTTT. The whole variable domain, remainder taken from reference TRBV29-1 and TRBJ1-4, is SAVISQKPSRDICQRGTSLTIQCQVDSQVTMMFWYRQQPGQSLTLIATANQGSEATYESGFVIDKFPISRPNLTFSTLTVSNMSPEDSSIYLCSVQGWGDEKLFFGSGTQLSVL.

This clone was recorded a few times. The J gene is TRBJ2-1, the V gene TRBV6-5; the match to TRBD2 covers 7 bases. Germline assignment: CDR1 MNHEY and CDR2 SVGAGI. The length of the CDR3 is 15 residues. J was trimmed by 5 bases and V by 3 bases; bases with no gene match: 7. This chain's CDR3 is CASSYSGTNHNEQFF. CDR3 nucleotides: TGTGCCAGCAGTTATTCCGGGACTAATCACAATGAGCAGTTCTTC.

V usage is TRBV7-9 and J usage is TRBJ1-2; the match to TRBD1 covers 8 bases. Germline assignment: CDR1 SEHNR and CDR2 FQNEAQ (reference sequence). CDR3 length: 18 amino acids. V shed 2 bases, J shed 4 bases, and the junction held 15 bases outside the gene matches. CDR3 DNA: TGTGCCAGCAGCTTATCCCTTGGTTTAGGAGGACAGGGCTATGGCTACACCTTC. The encoded protein is CASSLSLGLGGQGYGYTF. The whole variable domain, remainder taken from reference TRBV7-9 and TRBJ1-2, is DTGVSQNPRHKITKRGQNVTFRCDPISEHNRLYWYRQTLGQGPEFLTYFQNEAQLEKSRLLSDRFSAERPKGSFSTLEIQRTEQGDSAMYLCASSLSLGLGGQGYGYTFGSGTRLTVV.

This clone was seen more than once but under ten times. The genes are TRBV5-4 and TRBJ2-2; D remains ambiguous. This CDR3 region has 12 residues. CDR1 SGHNT and CDR2 YYREEE come from the germline V gene (reference sequence). With 2 bases removed from V and 3 bases from J, the gap between germline ends came to 2 bases. In nucleotides, the CDR3 is TGTGCCAGCAGCTTTGACACCGGGGAGCTGTTTTTT. Translated, it gives CASSFDTGELFF. The entire variable domain, with the rest obtained from reference TRBV5-4 and TRBJ2-2, is as follows: ETGVTQSPTHLIKTRGQQVTLRCSSQSGHNTVSWYQQALGQGPQFIFQYYREEENGRGNFPPRFSGLQFPNYSSELNVNALELDDSALYLCASSFDTGELFFGEGSRLTVL.

The CDR3 reads CAWSRGGHETQYF. For the CDR3, the DNA is TGTGCCTGGAGCCGGGGGGGGCACGAGACCCAGTACTTC. V and J are TRBV30 and TRBJ2-5; 8 bases line up with TRBD2. Trimming took 3 bases from V and 5 from J; bases not matched to a gene: 5. The CDR3 length is 13 residues. Germline lookup yields CDR1 GTSNPN and CDR2 SVGIG (reference sequence).

This clone was counted a few times. The rearrangement joins TRBV6-6 to TRBJ2-7; 12 bases are a match to TRBD1. This CDR3 has 16 amino acids. V was clipped by 1 base and J by 5 bases; unmatched bases: 6. Germline CDR1 reads MNHNY; CDR2 reads SVGAGI (reference sequence). The CDR3 protein is CASSYFPGQGANEQYF. The CDR3 DNA follows: TGTGCCAGCAGTTACTTCCCGGGACAGGGGGCCAACGAGCAGTACTTC.

The chain carries TRBV12-5 and TRBJ2-1; no firm D call. V was pared by 6 bases and J by 3 bases, with 6 bases between. The CDR3 totals 12 residues. Germline CDR1 and CDR2: LGHNT and FRNRAP. CDR3: CASGAVYNEQFF. CDR3 coding DNA: TGTGCTAGTGGGGCAGTCTACAATGAGCAGTTCTTC.

This chain joins TRBV27 and TRBJ2-1, with D perhaps matching TRBD1 (6 bases). The CDR3 extends over 13 amino acids. Germline CDR1 reads MNHEY; CDR2 reads SMNVEV (reference sequence). Trimming cost V 7 bases and J 5 bases, with 12 bases left between them. CDR3 residues: CASTGHQNNEQFF. The CDR3 bases are TGTGCCAGCACGGGACATCAAAACAATGAGCAGTTCTTC.

This clone appeared a few times. The genes are TRBV19 and TRBJ1-5; unclear D gene. This CDR3 is built from 14 residues. Germline-derived CDR1 and CDR2 are LNHDA and SQIVND (reference sequence). V lost 5 bases and J lost 4, with 12 bases in between. DNA for the CDR3: TGTGCCAGTAGTCGGGAACAGCCAAATCAGCCCCAGCATTTT. Encoded protein: CASSREQPNQPQHF. The variable domain in full, completed from reference TRBV19 and TRBJ1-5, reads DGGITQSPKYLFRKEGQNVTLSCEQNLNHDAMYWYRQDPGQGLRLIYYSQIVNDFQKGDIAEGYSVSREKKESFPLTVTSAQKNPTAFYLCASSREQPNQPQHFGDGTRLSIL.

This clone came up a few times. The CDR3 nucleotides read TGCGCCAGCAGCCAACGGGACGGGTACACAGATACGCAGTATTTT. Protein sequence: CASSQRDGYTDTQYF. The chain couples TRBV4-1 to TRBJ2-3; D may be TRBD1 or TRBD2 (5 bases each). The germline V gene has CDR1 MGHRA and CDR2 YSYEKL. This CDR3 spans 15 amino acids. The V gene lost 2 bases and the J gene lost 2 bases, with 11 bases spanning the gap.

This rearrangement joins TRBV2 to TRBJ2-5; D remains ambiguous. The ends were cut back, 2 bases at V and 5 bases at J, with 9 bases in the middle. Germline V lookup: CDR1 SNHLY, CDR2 FYNNEI. CDR3 length equals 13 residues. The CDR3 here is CASSESPGETQYF. The CDR3 DNA reads TGTGCCAGCAGTGAAAGTCCCGGGGAGACCCAGTACTTC.

The CDR3 loop reads CASSSGGQGEKLFF. In DNA, the CDR3 is TGTGCCAGCAGCTCAGGGGGCCAGGGTGAAAAACTGTTTTTT. This rearrangement joins TRBV7-2 to TRBJ1-4, with 8 bases that match TRBD1. V lost 4 bases to trimming and J lost 7 bases; unmatched junction nucleotides: 5. The CDR3 contains 14 residues. Looked up from germline, CDR1 is SGHTA and CDR2 is FQGNSA.